The text below deals with one TCR beta chain. CDR3 length equals 14 residues. Germline loops: CDR1 SGHRS, CDR2 YFSETQ. The V and J ends lost 1 base and 5 bases respectively, with 11 bases between them. This sample is part of a study of blood T cell repertoires in COVID-19. Study at large: The United States, Italy and Spain supplied acute and convalescent COVID-19 samples. Sample material is recorded as cDNA or gDNA derived from T cells, B-cell-depleted T cells, or PBMCs.

In the original workflow: For nucleated cells, counts were estimated from reference gene primer amplification. TCRdb's copy holds only in-frame clones and misses some; the assay was immunoSEQ multiplex PCR. V and J calls and clone size are copied from that table; D and trimming were computed from the DNA. This repertoire shows some 140,000 clones, around three quarters found once; its top ten account for around 13%. The specimen sequenced was peripheral blood. The clonotype originates from a man of 80 years or more with acute or convalescent COVID-19. The V call is TRBV5-1, the J call TRBJ2-3; D not resolved. The CDR3 DNA reads as TGCGCCAGCAGCTTGAGTCAGGTGGAAGATACGCAGTATTTT. It translates to CASSLSQVEDTQYF.